The next 3 T cell receptor beta chains were all read from a single sample in a study of T cells after posttransplantation cyclophosphamide. Only in-frame clones appear in the TCRdb table, and some are missing; sequencing was by immunoSEQ multiplex PCR. The sample was found to contain some 40,000 clones, and every one recurs. Specimen: PBMCs. The receptors here all came from a man aged 25 to 40 in good health and a related stem cell transplant donor.

This clone was detected ten times or more. The chain employs TRBV19 and TRBJ2-3; TRBD1 is a possible D gene (6 bases). Per the germline V gene, CDR1 is LNHDA and CDR2 is SQIVND (reference sequence). V dropped 6 bases and J dropped 4 bases, with 17 bases sitting between them. This CDR3 contains 15 residues. CDR3 in DNA: TGTGCCAGTAGCCCTGGGCAGGGGTTACCAGATACGCAGTATTTT. This encodes CASSPGQGLPDTQYF.

This clone was picked up many times. Other DNA sequences within the sample encode an identical CDR3. The chain recombines TRBV5-1 with TRBJ2-2; D gene uncertain. The CDR3 is made up of 12 amino acids. The germline gives CDR1 SGHRS, CDR2 YFSETQ. V was clipped by 3 bases and J by 2 bases, with 2 bases between them. The CDR3, as DNA: TGCGCCAGCAGCTCAAACACCGGGGAGCTGTTTTTT. Translated: CASSSNTGELFF.

This clone was detected ten times or more. The genes are TRBV7-3 and TRBJ2-2; D is undetermined. CDR3 length equals 14 residues. V lost 0 bases to trimming and J lost 4 bases, with 6 bases between them. Germline V gives CDR1 SGHTA, CDR2 FQGTGA. In DNA form, the CDR3 reads TGTGCCAGCAGCTTAACGTCGGTCACCGGGGAGCTGTTTTTT. Its protein product is CASSLTSVTGELFF.